This record covers a single T cell receptor (beta chain). Its specificity is not known. These data come from a study of glioma-infiltrating T cells after dendritic cell vaccination. Study-wide background: Monocyte-derived dendritic cells, cultured seven days with IL-4 and GM-CSF, were pulsed with autologous tumor lysate. Notes on the study in general: Higher TCR clonality did not directly relate to longer survival.

The CDR3 consists of 12 residues. Looked up from germline, CDR1 is SNHLY and CDR2 is FYNNEI. With 7 bases clipped from V and 9 bases from J, the junction kept 8 bases outside the gene matches. The primer mix had 60 V beta and 13 J beta primers. The assay was immunoSEQ multiplex PCR, and TCRdb's table has in-frame clones only and misses some. Of 65,000 to 80,000 clones in the sample, about nine tenths are singletons; the top ten hold about 2.3%. The time point denotes: after dendritic cell vaccination, including at tumor progression/relapse. Patients had residual fresh-frozen tumor tissue and more than two years of survival data.

The starting material was blood, obtained after dendritic cell vaccination. The V gene is TRBV2, the J gene TRBJ2-7, with 8 bases identical to TRBD1. The TCR comes from a human donor with glioblastoma. DNA for the CDR3: TGTGCCAGCAACTACGACAGGGGAAGGCAGTACTTC. Translation gives CASNYDRGRQYF. The variable domain in full, completed from reference TRBV2 and TRBJ2-7, reads EPEVTQTPSHQVTQMGQEVILRCVPISNHLYFYWYRQILGQKVEFLVSFYNNEISEKSEIFDDQFSVERPDGSNFTLKIRSTKLEDSAMYFCASNYDRGRQYFGPGTRLTVT.